The 32 T cell receptor beta chains given below trace back to one sample, sequenced in a study of shared T cell receptors in the human thymus. Libraries were prepared by immunoSEQ multiplex PCR; TCRdb keeps only in-frame clonotypes and omits some of them. The sample carries more than 550,000 clones, 80% to 90% recorded once. This sample was shared with a second study, whose subject was human thymus T cells.

The source material was thymocytes. The receptors were gathered from a girl under three years old with a congenital heart defect.

CDR3: CASSYGSGPYNEQFF. Written as DNA, the CDR3 is TGTGCCAGCAGTTACGGGTCAGGCCCCTACAATGAGCAGTTCTTC. The rearrangement uses TRBV6-5 and TRBJ2-1, with no clear D. Germline CDR1 and CDR2: MNHEY and SVGAGI. The length of the CDR3 is 15 residues. The V end was cut by 2 bases, the J end by 2 bases, with 10 bases between.

The chain carries TRBV29-1 and TRBJ1-1; TRBD1 aligns across 10 bases. CDR1 SQVTM and CDR2 ANQGSEA come from the germline V gene. Unmatched junction bases numbered 20, after V lost 4 bases and J lost 0 bases. The CDR3 contains 20 residues. CDR3 coding DNA: TGCAGCGTTGGGGACAGGGGATTGGAGGATGTGCGTATTCTGAACACTGAAGCTTTCTTT. Protein sequence: CSVGDRGLEDVRILNTEAFF.

This chain links TRBV11-2 with TRBJ2-3, with 11 bases matching TRBD2. The J segment lost 3 bases and the V segment lost 3 bases, leaving 11 bases of the junction unmatched. Germline V gene sequence: CDR1 SGHAT, CDR2 FQNNGV. There are 18 residues in the CDR3. This CDR3 reads CASSFPSPGTSGTDTQYF. In DNA form, the CDR3 reads TGTGCCAGCAGCTTCCCTAGCCCCGGGACTAGCGGAACAGATACGCAGTATTTT. Using reference TRBV11-2 and TRBJ2-3 for the parts outside the CDR3, the full variable domain is EAGVAQSPRYKIIEKRQSVAFWCNPISGHATLYWYQQILGQGPKLLIQFQNNGVVDDSQLPKDRFSAERLKGVDSTLKIQPAKLEDSAVYLCASSFPSPGTSGTDTQYFGPGTRLTVL.

This rearrangement joins TRBV27 to TRBJ2-3, with D possibly being TRBD2 (6 bases). Germline loops: CDR1 MNHEY, CDR2 SMNVEV (reference sequence). The CDR3 has 14 amino acids. Trimming took 6 bases from V and 0 from J, leaving 10 bases between them. The CDR3 coding sequence is TGTGCCAGCAGGACCGGGACTAGCACAGATACGCAGTATTTT. This encodes CASRTGTSTDTQYF.

The chain carries TRBV4-2 and TRBJ1-4; D is uncertain. V was shortened by 1 base and J by 6 bases, with 18 bases between the two germline ends. Germline assignment: CDR1 LGHNA and CDR2 YNFKEQ. CDR3 length: 17 amino acids. DNA of the CDR3: TGTGCCAGCAGCCAAGCGCGTCCGCGGGGTTGGGATGAAAAACTGTTTTTT. Amino acid sequence: CASSQARPRGWDEKLFF.

For this clone: One end of the junction fails to match germline, which may point to a read error. The rearrangement uses TRBV11-2 and TRBJ2-7; D gene uncertain. Per the germline V gene, CDR1 is SGHAT and CDR2 is FQNNGV. The length of the CDR3 is 15 residues. The CDR3 sequence: CASRLAGTASYEQYF. The CDR3 bases are TGTGCCAGCAGGTTAGCAGGTACTGCCTCCTACGAGCAGTACTTC.

This sequence joins TRBV2 and TRBJ1-5; 7 nucleotides agree with TRBD1. There are 15 residues in the CDR3. With V trimmed by 2 bases and J by 4 bases, 5 bases remained unmatched. Germline V lookup: CDR1 SNHLY, CDR2 FYNNEI. The chain's CDR3 is CASSEWTGLNQPQHF. CDR3 nucleotides: TGTGCCAGCAGTGAATGGACAGGACTGAATCAGCCCCAGCATTTT.

The genes are TRBV4-1 and TRBJ2-3; tentative D call: TRBD1 (7 bases). The CDR3 runs to 19 residues. CDR1 is MGHRA and CDR2 is YSYEKL in the germline V gene. V lost 4 bases, J lost 3 bases, and 26 bases lay in between. DNA for the CDR3: TGCGCCAGCAGCCCAGAACGGAGGCGGGCAGGGGGAGGTACAGATACGCAGTATTTT. It translates to CASSPERRRAGGGTDTQYF.

The J gene is TRBJ1-4, the V gene TRBV9; 7 positions match TRBD1. The junction had 4 bases not matched to a gene; V was cut back by 2 bases and J by 12 bases. CDR3 length equals 12 residues. Germline-derived CDR1 and CDR2 are SGDLS and YYNGEE. The CDR3 bases are TGTGCCAGCAGCGTTAGACAGGGAGAACTGTTTTTT. Its protein product is CASSVRQGELFF.

The V gene is TRBV19, the J gene TRBJ2-1, with TRBD2 matching over 8 bases. The CDR3 contains 16 residues. V was pared by 5 bases and J by 3 bases, with 9 bases of the junction left unmatched. The germline V gene encodes CDR1 LNHDA and CDR2 SQIVND (reference sequence). This CDR3 is CASSPPRGGRYNEQFF. The DNA of the CDR3 is TGTGCCAGTAGTCCCCCTCGGGGGGGCCGCTACAATGAGCAGTTCTTC.

The chain is built from TRBV2 and TRBJ2-3; D gene ambiguous. The CDR3 runs 16 residues. The germline V and J ends were trimmed by 5 bases and 0 bases, with 15 bases remaining between them. The germline V gene has CDR1 SNHLY and CDR2 FYNNEI. The CDR3 nucleotides are TGTGCCAGCAGTAAAGAGACACCTTCTAGCACAGATACGCAGTATTTT. This translates into CASSKETPSSTDTQYF.

Only one count was recorded for this clone. This rearrangement joins TRBV27 to TRBJ1-2, with no clear D. Germline V gene lookup returns CDR1 MNHEY and CDR2 SMNVEV (reference sequence). With 1 base removed from V and 2 bases from J, the gap between germline ends came to 11 bases. CDR3 length: 15 amino acids. The CDR3 region is CASSLFRGQNYGYTF. The DNA for the CDR3 is TGTGCCAGCAGTTTATTCAGAGGGCAGAACTATGGCTACACCTTC.

The gene calls are TRBV19 and TRBJ2-7; TRBD2 might be the D (5 bases). Trimming stripped 5 bases from V and 6 bases from J, with 14 bases between. The CDR3 contains 13 residues. CDR1 is LNHDA and CDR2 is SQIVND in the germline V gene (reference sequence). CDR3 protein: CASSVRRGSEQYF. The DNA for the CDR3 is TGTGCCAGTAGTGTGCGACGGGGAAGCGAGCAGTACTTC.

This chain joins TRBV11-2 and TRBJ1-1; 9 bases line up with TRBD1. Germline CDR1 reads SGHAT; CDR2 reads FQNNGV. J lost 5 bases, V lost 6 bases, and 4 bases had no gene match. This CDR3 is 13 amino acids long. The CDR3 is CASSKQGATEAFF. Written as DNA, the CDR3 is TGTGCCAGCAGTAAACAGGGGGCGACTGAAGCTTTCTTT.

The J gene is TRBJ1-2, the V gene TRBV6-5; the D gene is possibly TRBD1 (5 bases). Deletions cut 1 base from V and 5 bases from J, with 17 bases between. Germline assignment: CDR1 MNHEY and CDR2 SVGAGI. The CDR3 totals 16 residues. Here the CDR3 reads CASSYYRDRDTYGYTF. The CDR3, as DNA: TGTGCCAGCAGTTACTACCGAGACAGAGATACTTATGGCTACACCTTC.

The genes are TRBV5-6 and TRBJ2-7; D perhaps matches TRBD2 (6 bases). This CDR3 is 18 amino acids long. The germline V and J ends were trimmed by 3 bases and 2 bases, with 24 bases remaining between them. Germline V CDR1 and CDR2: SGHDT, YYEEEE. The CDR3 here is CASSYTRLGVVGAYEQYF. DNA for the CDR3: TGTGCCAGCAGCTATACGAGACTAGGGGTGGTAGGGGCCTACGAGCAGTACTTC.

The V gene is TRBV4-1, the J gene TRBJ1-6; D not resolved. CDR3 length: 19 residues. CDR1 is MGHRA, CDR2 YSYEKL, per germline. Between the trimmed V and J ends, which lost 0 bases and 4 bases, there was a span of 19 bases. The CDR3 DNA follows: TGCGCCAGCAGCCAAGATCGGCGTTCCGCTACGGGGTATAATTCACCCCTCCACTTT. Its translation: CASSQDRRSATGYNSPLHF.

The chain couples TRBV11-2 to TRBJ1-1; TRBD1 aligns across 7 bases. V was clipped by 0 bases and J by 6 bases; unmatched bases: 4. This CDR3 region has 14 residues. Germline V CDR1 and CDR2: SGHAT, FQNNGV. The CDR3 spells CASSLEGGVSEAFF. The CDR3 region has the DNA TGTGCCAGCAGCTTAGAAGGGGGCGTTTCTGAAGCTTTCTTT.

The V call is TRBV5-4, the J call TRBJ2-5; 9 bases are shared with TRBD1. Matching the DNA end better, TRBJ2-7 makes the J call doubtful. Germline V gene lookup returns CDR1 SGHNT and CDR2 YYREEE (reference sequence). CDR3 length: 15 amino acids. CDR3 region: CASSPRTGEEGEQYF. The CDR3 DNA is TGTGCCAGCAGCCCCCGGACAGGGGAGGAGGGCGAGCAGTACTTC.

This chain joins TRBV14 and TRBJ1-1; 7 nucleotides align to TRBD1. The J segment lost 8 bases and the V segment lost 3 bases, leaving 9 bases of the junction unmatched. Germline CDR1 and CDR2: SGHDN and FVKESK. The CDR3 is made up of 14 amino acids. The CDR3 loop reads CASSHGTEHTEAFF. The CDR3 DNA reads TGTGCCAGCAGCCACGGGACAGAACATACCGAAGCTTTCTTT.

The V call is TRBV7-2, the J call TRBJ1-1; 9 bases align to TRBD1. Unmatched junction bases numbered 8, after V lost 5 bases and J lost 4 bases. Germline V gives CDR1 SGHTA, CDR2 FQGNSA. The CDR3 sequence is 15 residues long. CDR3 loop: CASSPNQTGGTEAFF. DNA for the CDR3: TGTGCCAGCAGCCCCAACCAGACAGGGGGCACTGAAGCTTTCTTT.

The chain couples TRBV6-5 to TRBJ2-1; no reliable D call. V dropped 5 bases and J dropped 8 bases, with 19 bases sitting between them. CDR3 length: 15 residues. Germline loops: CDR1 MNHEY, CDR2 SVGAGI. The CDR3 DNA reads TGTGCCAGCAGTCGCCCCCGCTGGGTGGCGGATGAGCAGTTCTTC. The encoded protein is CASSRPRWVADEQFF.

The rearrangement uses TRBV12-5 and TRBJ1-1; 10 bases line up with TRBD1. Germline loops: CDR1 LGHNT, CDR2 FRNRAP. The CDR3 loop spans 16 amino acids. V was pared by 4 bases and J by 6 bases, with 11 bases of the junction left unmatched. CDR3 amino acids: CASGSDRGQGKAEAFF. For the CDR3, the DNA is TGTGCTAGTGGTTCTGACAGGGGGCAAGGAAAGGCTGAAGCTTTCTTT.

The genes are TRBV5-1 and TRBJ1-6; 7 positions match TRBD1. CDR3 size: 14 residues. V gave up 4 bases and J gave up 6 bases; unmatched junction bases: 4. CDR1 SGHRS and CDR2 YFSETQ come from the germline V gene. CDR3 nucleotide sequence: TGCGCCAGCAGCCGACAGGGTATTAATTCACCCCTCCACTTT. Amino acid sequence: CASSRQGINSPLHF.

The chain employs TRBV28 and TRBJ1-2, with a possible D match to TRBD1 (6 bases). Germline-derived CDR1 and CDR2 are MDHEN and SYDVKM. There are 15 residues in the CDR3. The V and J ends lost 4 bases and 0 bases respectively, with 12 bases between them. CDR3 DNA sequence: TGTGCCAGCAGTTCGGACAGCCAACCTAACTATGGCTACACCTTC. It is translated as CASSSDSQPNYGYTF.

The chain is built from TRBV5-1 and TRBJ2-5; weak D call: TRBD1 (6 bases). Germline lookup yields CDR1 SGHRS and CDR2 YFSETQ. V dropped 0 bases and J dropped 7 bases, with 16 bases sitting between them. The CDR3 loop spans 15 amino acids. In nucleotides, the CDR3 is TGCGCCAGCAGCTTGGCCGCCAGTGGGGGCCCGACCCAGTACTTC. This codes for CASSLAASGGPTQYF.

This chain uses TRBV4-1 with TRBJ2-7; the D gene is possibly TRBD1 (5 bases). CDR3 size: 14 residues. Between the trimmed V and J ends, which lost 2 bases and 5 bases, there was a span of 13 bases. Germline CDR1 is MGHRA and CDR2 is YSYEKL. This CDR3 is CASSQYSGINEQYF. CDR3 DNA sequence: TGCGCCAGCAGCCAATATTCAGGGATAAACGAGCAGTACTTC.

The chain recombines TRBV2 with TRBJ1-2; a weak D match, TRBD1 (6 bases). Germline V gene data show CDR1 as SNHLY and CDR2 as FYNNEI. The CDR3 runs to 14 residues. The V end lost 2 bases, the J end lost 3 bases, and 10 bases lay between the germline ends. For the CDR3, the DNA is TGTGCCAGCAGTGAAACAGGGTCGGACTATGGCTACACCTTC. Translated: CASSETGSDYGYTF.

The V and J genes are TRBV5-1 and TRBJ1-6; D is undetermined. CDR1 and CDR2 from the germline V gene are SGHRS and YFSETQ. Trimming cost V 4 bases and J 8 bases, with 13 bases left between them. This CDR3 region has 14 residues. CDR3 DNA: TGCGCCAGCAGCCACGTATTCCGGGATTCACCCCTCCACTTT. Translated: CASSHVFRDSPLHF.

The rearrangement joins TRBV7-6 to TRBJ1-1; weak D call: TRBD1 (6 bases). The CDR3 loop spans 18 amino acids. From germline, CDR1 is SGHVS and CDR2 FNYEAQ. V was cut by 1 base and J by 4 bases, with 22 bases left in between. The CDR3 coding sequence is TGTGCCAGCAGCTTAGATCCACGGGGGGTAGAAGGGGGCACTGAAGCTTTCTTT. It translates to CASSLDPRGVEGGTEAFF.

The chain combines TRBV5-1 with TRBJ2-2, with 8 bases fitting TRBD2. Germline V lookup: CDR1 SGHRS, CDR2 YFSETQ. After removal of 4 bases from V and 4 bases from J, the junction contained 9 bases not matched to a gene. This CDR3 spans 16 amino acids. CDR3 sequence (DNA): TGCGCCAGCAGCCACCCTTACGGGAGGGGCACCGGGGAGCTGTTTTTT. This encodes CASSHPYGRGTGELFF.

This chain connects TRBV5-1 to TRBJ2-7; perhaps TRBD1 as D (6 bases). Germline CDR1 and CDR2: SGHRS and YFSETQ. The CDR3 consists of 14 residues. The V end was cut by 0 bases, the J end by 3 bases, with 10 bases between. The DNA for the CDR3 is TGCGCCAGCAGCTTGGCCGGACAGATCTACGAGCAGTACTTC. It is translated as CASSLAGQIYEQYF. The whole variable domain, remainder taken from reference TRBV5-1 and TRBJ2-7, is KAGVTQTPRYLIKTRGQQVTLSCSPISGHRSVSWYQQTPGQGLQFLFEYFSETQRNKGNFPGRFSGRQFSNSRSEMNVSTLELGDSALYLCASSLAGQIYEQYFGPGTRLTVT.